Only a few counts were recorded for the clone carrying this T cell receptor beta chain. Its specificity is unknown. Survey-level resolution applied to immunoSEQ assay v3.0. TCRdb's copy holds only in-frame clones and misses some; the assay was immunoSEQ multiplex PCR. The sample has about 18,000 clones, approximately 82% seen once; the top ten hold under 15%. This specimen belongs to a study of long-term antiretroviral therapy in people with HIV. Broader study findings: When set beside controls, HIV repertoires had CDR3 length ranges that were narrower.

Sequenced material: unsorted PBMCs, taken 0.5 years before starting antiretroviral therapy. The receptor was derived from a woman aged 50 to 60 with HIV.

Here the CDR3 reads CASSEEGYGYTF. The CDR3 DNA follows: TGTGCCAGCAGTGAGGAAGGCTATGGCTACACCTTC. The chain links TRBV6-4 to TRBJ1-2; D uncertain. Trimming cost V 3 bases and J 4 bases, with 6 bases left between them. The CDR3 is made up of 12 amino acids. Germline CDR1 is MRHNA and CDR2 is SNTAGT.